The 5 T cell receptor beta chains in this list originate from one sample, sequenced in a study of blood T cell repertoires in COVID-19. Sequenced by immunoSEQ multiplex PCR; TCRdb stores in-frame clones only, minus some. The sample yields about 180,000 clones, about 81% seen once. Sequencing was performed on peripheral blood. All receptors derive from a woman aged 80 or older with COVID-19, enrolled during active disease.

The chain carries TRBV11-3 and TRBJ2-5, with 8 bases matching TRBD1. Trimming cost V 3 bases and J 3 bases; bases outside gene matches: 3. Germline V gene data show CDR1 as SGHNT and CDR2 as YENEEA. The CDR3 is 14 residues long. The CDR3 DNA reads as TGTGCCAGCAGCTTCTACAGGGGGGAAGAGACCCAGTACTTC. Its translation: CASSFYRGEETQYF.

The chain uses TRBV10-3 and TRBJ1-5; 12 bases are shared with TRBD1. Trimming removed 4 bases from V and 2 bases from J; junction bases left unmatched: 6. This CDR3 spans 17 amino acids. Germline V gene lookup returns CDR1 ENHRY and CDR2 SYGVKD. The CDR3 region is CAISAGTGGKGNQPQHF. The CDR3 nucleotides read TGTGCCATCAGTGCCGGGACAGGGGGCAAGGGCAATCAGCCCCAGCATTTT.

The V and J genes are TRBV18 and TRBJ2-7; 10 positions agree with TRBD2. V shed 3 bases and J 0 bases; nucleotides not matched to a gene: 14. The CDR3 spans 19 residues. Germline CDR1 KGHSH, CDR2 LQKENI. CDR3 protein: CASSPLMTGTSESSYEQYF. For the CDR3, the DNA is TGTGCCAGCTCACCCCTTATGACCGGGACTAGCGAAAGCTCCTACGAGCAGTACTTC.

CDR3 nucleotides: TGTGCCAGCAGACGCGACAAGAACACCGGGGAGCTGTTTTTT. This codes for CASRRDKNTGELFF. The genes are TRBV7-2 and TRBJ2-2; no reliable D call. CDR1 is SGHTA and CDR2 is FQGNSA in the germline V gene. V dropped 6 bases and J dropped 1 base, with 9 bases sitting between them. CDR3 length: 14 residues.

The V gene is TRBV12-3 or TRBV12-4, the J gene TRBJ2-7; no clear D gene. The CDR3 totals 12 residues. Trimming took off 2 bases at V and 4 bases at J, with 6 bases between the two ends. This chain's CDR3 is CASSLYFYEQYF. The CDR3 nucleotides are TGTGCCAGCAGTTTATACTTTTACGAGCAGTACTTC.